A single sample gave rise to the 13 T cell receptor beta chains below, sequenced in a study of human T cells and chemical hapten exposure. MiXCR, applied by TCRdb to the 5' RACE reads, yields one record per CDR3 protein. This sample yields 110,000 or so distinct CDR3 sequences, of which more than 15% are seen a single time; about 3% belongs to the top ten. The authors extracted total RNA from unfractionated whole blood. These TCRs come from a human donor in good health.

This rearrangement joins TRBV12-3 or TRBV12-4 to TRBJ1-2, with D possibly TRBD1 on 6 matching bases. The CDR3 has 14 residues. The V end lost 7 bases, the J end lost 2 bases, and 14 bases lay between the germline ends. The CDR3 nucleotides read TGTGCCAGCACCCTCGGGGGGCGGAACTATGGCTACACCTTC. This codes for CASTLGGRNYGYTF.

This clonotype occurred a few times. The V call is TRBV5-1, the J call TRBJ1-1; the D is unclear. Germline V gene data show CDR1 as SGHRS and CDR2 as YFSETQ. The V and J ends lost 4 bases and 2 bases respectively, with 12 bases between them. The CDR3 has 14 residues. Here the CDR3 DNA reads TGCGCCAGCAGCAAAGACGGTTTTAACACTGAAGCTTTCTTT. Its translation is CASSKDGFNTEAFF.

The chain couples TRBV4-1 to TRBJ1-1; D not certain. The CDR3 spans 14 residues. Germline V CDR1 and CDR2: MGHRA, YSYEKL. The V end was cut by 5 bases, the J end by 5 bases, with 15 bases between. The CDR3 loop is CASSEFLGSTEAFF. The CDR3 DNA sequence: TGCGCCAGCAGCGAATTTCTTGGGTCAACTGAAGCTTTCTTT.

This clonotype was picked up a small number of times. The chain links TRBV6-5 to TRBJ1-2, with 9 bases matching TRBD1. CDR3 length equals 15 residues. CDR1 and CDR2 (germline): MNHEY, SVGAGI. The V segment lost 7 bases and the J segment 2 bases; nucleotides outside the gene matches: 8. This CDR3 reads CASTTPGTGNYGYTF. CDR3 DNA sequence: TGTGCCAGCACCACTCCCGGGACAGGGAACTATGGCTACACCTTC.

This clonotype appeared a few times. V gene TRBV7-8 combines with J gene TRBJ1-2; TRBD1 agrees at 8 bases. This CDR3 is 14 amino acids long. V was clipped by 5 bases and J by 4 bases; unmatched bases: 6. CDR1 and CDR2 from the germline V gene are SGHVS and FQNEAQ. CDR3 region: CASSPRGPVYGYTF. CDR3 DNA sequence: TGTGCCAGCAGCCCCAGGGGGCCGGTCTATGGCTACACCTTC.

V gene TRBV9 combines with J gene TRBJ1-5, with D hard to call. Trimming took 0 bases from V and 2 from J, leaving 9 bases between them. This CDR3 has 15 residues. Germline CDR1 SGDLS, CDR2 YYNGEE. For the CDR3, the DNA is TGTGCCAGCAGCGTAGCGGCGGCGGGCAATCAGCCCCAGCATTTT. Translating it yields CASSVAAAGNQPQHF. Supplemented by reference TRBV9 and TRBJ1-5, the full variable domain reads DSGVTQTPKHLITATGQRVTLRCSPRSGDLSVYWYQQSLDQGLQFLIQYYNGEERAKGNILERFSAQQFPDLHSELNLSSLELGDSALYFCASSVAAAGNQPQHFGDGTRLSIL.

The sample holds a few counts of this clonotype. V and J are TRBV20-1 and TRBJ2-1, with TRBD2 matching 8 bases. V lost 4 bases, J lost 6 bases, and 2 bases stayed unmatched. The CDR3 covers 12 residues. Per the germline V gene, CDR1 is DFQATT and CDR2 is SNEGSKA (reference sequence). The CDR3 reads CSATGTSNEQFF. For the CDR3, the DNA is TGCAGTGCTACCGGGACTAGCAATGAGCAGTTCTTC.

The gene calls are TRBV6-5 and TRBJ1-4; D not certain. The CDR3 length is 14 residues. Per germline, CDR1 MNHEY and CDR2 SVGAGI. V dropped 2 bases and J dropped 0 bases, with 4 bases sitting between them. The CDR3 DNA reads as TGTGCCAGCAGTTACGGTGCAACTAATGAAAAACTGTTTTTT. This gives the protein CASSYGATNEKLFF.

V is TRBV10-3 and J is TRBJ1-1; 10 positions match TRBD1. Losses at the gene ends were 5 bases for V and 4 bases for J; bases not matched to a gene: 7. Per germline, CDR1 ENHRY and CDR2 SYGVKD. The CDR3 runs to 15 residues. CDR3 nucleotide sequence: TGTGCCATCAGTCCTCCGGGACAGGGGAGCACTGAAGCTTTCTTT. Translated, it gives CAISPPGQGSTEAFF.

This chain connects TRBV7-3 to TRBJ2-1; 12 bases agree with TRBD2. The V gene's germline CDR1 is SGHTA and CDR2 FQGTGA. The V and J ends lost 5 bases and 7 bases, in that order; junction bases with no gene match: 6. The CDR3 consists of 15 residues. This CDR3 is CASSPTSGRGNEQFF. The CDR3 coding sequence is TGTGCCAGCAGCCCGACTAGCGGGAGAGGGAATGAGCAGTTCTTC.

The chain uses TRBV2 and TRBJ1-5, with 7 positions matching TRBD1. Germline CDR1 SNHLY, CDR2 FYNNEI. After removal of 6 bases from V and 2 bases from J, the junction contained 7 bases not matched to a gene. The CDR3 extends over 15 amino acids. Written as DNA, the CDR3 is TGTGCCAGCAGAGACAGGGAAGATGGCAATCAGCCCCAGCATTTT. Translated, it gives CASRDREDGNQPQHF.

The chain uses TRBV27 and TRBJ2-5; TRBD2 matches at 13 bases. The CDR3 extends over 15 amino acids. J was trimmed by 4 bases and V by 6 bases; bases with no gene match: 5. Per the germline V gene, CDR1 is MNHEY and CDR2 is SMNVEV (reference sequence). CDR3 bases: TGTGCCAGCAGACCTAGACTAGCGGGAGGAGAGACCCAGTACTTC. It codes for CASRPRLAGGETQYF.

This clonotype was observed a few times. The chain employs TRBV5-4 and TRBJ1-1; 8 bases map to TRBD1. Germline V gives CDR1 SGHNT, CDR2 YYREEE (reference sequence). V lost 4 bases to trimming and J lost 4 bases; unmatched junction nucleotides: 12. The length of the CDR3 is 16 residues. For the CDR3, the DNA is TGTGCCAGCAGCGGGGGTCACCCAGGGGGCGGCACTGAAGCTTTCTTT. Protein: CASSGGHPGGGTEAFF.